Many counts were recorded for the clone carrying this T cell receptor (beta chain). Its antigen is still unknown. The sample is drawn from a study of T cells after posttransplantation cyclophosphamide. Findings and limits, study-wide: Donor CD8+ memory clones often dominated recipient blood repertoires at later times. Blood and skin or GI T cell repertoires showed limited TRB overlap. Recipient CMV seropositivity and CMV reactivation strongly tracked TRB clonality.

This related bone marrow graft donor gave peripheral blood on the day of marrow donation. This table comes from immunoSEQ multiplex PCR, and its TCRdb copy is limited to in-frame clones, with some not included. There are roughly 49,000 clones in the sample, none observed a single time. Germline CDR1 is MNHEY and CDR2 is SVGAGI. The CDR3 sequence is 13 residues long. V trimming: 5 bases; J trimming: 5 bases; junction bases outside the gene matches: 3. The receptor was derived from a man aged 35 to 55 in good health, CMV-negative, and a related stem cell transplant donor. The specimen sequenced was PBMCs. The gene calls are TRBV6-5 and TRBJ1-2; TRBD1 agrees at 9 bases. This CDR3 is CASSRDREYGYTF. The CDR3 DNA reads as TGTGCCAGCAGTAGGGACAGGGAGTATGGCTACACCTTC.